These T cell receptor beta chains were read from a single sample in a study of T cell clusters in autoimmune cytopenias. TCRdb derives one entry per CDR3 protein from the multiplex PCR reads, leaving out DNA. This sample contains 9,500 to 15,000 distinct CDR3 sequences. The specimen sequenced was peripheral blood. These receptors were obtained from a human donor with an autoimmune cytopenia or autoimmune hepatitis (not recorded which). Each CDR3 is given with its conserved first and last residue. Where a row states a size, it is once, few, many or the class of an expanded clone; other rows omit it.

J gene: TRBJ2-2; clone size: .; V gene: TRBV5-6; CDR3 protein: CASSPTHRGNTGELFF
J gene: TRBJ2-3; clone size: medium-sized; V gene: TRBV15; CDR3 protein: CATSRERPSGTDTQYF
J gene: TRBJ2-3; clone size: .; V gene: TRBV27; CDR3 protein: CASRIMGQISTDTQYF
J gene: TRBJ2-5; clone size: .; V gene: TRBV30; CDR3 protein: CAWSSRGIAAGAQETQYF
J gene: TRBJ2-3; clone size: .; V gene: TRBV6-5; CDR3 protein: CASSYRDSRTDTQYF
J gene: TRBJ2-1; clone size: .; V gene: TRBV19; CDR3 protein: CASSILGLAGGSEQFF
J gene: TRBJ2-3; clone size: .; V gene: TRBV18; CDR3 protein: CASSPLVPGTDTQYF
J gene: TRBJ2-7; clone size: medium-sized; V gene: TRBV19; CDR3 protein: CATRDWGDEQYF
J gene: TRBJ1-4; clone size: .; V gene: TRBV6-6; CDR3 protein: CASRVTFTNEKLFF
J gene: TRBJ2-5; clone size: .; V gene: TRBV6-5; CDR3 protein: CATTPPGQRETQYF
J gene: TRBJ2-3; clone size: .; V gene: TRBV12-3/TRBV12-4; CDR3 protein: CASMGLNTDTQYF
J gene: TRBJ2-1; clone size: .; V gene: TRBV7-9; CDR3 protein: CASSSTSRGRNNEQFF
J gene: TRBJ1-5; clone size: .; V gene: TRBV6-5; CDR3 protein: CASRPVGTGDIQPQHF
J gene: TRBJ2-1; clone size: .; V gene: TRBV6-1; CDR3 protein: CASSETSGRRIDEQFF
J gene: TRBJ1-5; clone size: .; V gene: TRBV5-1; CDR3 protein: CASRRDSSLGQPQHF
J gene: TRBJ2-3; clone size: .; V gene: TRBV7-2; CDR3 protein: CASTAGVGTDTQYF
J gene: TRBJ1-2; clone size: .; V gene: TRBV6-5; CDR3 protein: CASSLDRDYGYTF
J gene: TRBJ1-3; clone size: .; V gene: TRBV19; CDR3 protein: CASSIVSGGGRHTIYF
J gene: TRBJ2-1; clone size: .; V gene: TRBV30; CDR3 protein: CAWQGLYNEQFF
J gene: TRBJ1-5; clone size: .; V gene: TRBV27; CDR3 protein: CASSWSENQPQHF
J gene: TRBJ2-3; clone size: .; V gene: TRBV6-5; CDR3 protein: CASSDASDTQYF
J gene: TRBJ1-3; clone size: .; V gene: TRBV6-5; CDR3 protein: CASRTGVGNTIYF
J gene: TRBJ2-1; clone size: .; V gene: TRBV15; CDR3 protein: CATSRDTGVYNEQFF
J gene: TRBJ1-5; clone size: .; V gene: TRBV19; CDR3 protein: CASSIAGQGLQPQHF
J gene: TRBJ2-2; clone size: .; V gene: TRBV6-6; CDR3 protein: CASSYVGELFF
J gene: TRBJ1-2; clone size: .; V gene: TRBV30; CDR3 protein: CAWSYRVNGGYTF
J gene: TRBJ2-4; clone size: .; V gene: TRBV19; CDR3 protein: CASRHIGTGRGGDIQYF
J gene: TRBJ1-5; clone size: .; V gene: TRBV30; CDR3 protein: CAWSGGDAQPQHF
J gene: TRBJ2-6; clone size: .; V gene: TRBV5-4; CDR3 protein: CASSLDSYTTVPGANVLTF
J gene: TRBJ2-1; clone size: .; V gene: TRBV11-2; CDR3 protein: CASSLDGFSAPANEQFF
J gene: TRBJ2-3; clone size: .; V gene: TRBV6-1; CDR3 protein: CASKETSDTQYF
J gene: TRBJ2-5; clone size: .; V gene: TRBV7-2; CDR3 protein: CASSLGQVGRETQYF
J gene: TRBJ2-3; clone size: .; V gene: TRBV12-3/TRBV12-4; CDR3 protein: CASSPLLAGRGDTQYF
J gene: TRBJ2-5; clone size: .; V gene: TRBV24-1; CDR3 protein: CATSANLGTETQYF
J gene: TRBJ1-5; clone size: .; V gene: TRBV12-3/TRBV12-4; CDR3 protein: CASSLALGTGSNQPQHF
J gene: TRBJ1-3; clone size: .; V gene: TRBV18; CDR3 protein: CASSPQIPGQSSGNTIYF
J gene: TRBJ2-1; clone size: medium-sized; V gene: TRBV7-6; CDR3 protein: CASSPGQASHNEQFF
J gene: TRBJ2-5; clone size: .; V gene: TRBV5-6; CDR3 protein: CASSSTRIGPETQYF
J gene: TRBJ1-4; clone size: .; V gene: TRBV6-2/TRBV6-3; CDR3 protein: CASTRDGTNEKLFF
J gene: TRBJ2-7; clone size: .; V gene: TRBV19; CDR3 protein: CASSPSDLPTGEQYF
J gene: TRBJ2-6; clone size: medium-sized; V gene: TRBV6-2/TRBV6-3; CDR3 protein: CASIDGGGAGANVLTF
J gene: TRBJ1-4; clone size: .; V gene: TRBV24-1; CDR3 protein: CATSSGEGEKLFF
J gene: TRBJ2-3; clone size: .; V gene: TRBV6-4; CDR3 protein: CASSMEATDTQYF
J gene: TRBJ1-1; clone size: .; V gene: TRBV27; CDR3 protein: CASSSMGADNTEAFF
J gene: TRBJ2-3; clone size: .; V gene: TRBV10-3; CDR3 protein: CAISQTSGSGDTQYF
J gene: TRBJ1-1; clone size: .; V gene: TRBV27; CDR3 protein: CASSLGRGLGTEAFF
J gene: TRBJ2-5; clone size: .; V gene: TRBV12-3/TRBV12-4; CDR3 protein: CASSIWTSGGETQYF
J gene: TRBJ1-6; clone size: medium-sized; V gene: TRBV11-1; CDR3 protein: CASSLGLVESDNSPLHF
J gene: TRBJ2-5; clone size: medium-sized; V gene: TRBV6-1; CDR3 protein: CASSEGPLETQYF
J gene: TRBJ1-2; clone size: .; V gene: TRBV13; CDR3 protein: CASSLAYRDGALDYGYTF
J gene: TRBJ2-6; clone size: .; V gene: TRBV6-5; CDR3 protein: CASSRDRSVTGANVLTF
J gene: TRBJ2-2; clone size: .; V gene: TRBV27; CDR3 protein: CASSETVNTGELFF
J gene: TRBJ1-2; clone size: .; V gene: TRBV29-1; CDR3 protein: CSVDTRTGYGYTF
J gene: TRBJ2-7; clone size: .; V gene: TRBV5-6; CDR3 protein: CASSLVLNGAGWPYEQYF
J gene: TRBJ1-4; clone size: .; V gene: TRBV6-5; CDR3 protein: CASSRDSRKLFF
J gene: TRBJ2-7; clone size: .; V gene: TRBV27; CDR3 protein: CASSLTSINEQYF
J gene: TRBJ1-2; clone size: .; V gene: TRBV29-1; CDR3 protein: CSVEGEGYGYTF
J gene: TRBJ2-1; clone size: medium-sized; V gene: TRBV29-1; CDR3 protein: CSGTGTGATTYNEQFF
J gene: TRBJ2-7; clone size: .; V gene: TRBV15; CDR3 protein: CATSRDLSREQYF